This T cell receptor beta chain was documented in a study of shared clonotypes between healthy human individuals. Study context: Sampling drew on donors who were a couple of women and a few men aged 18 to 49. The study's findings and limits: The study found about 5% of naive CD4 clonotypes shared across several donors. Among non-shared clonotypes, generation probabilities were lower than among those shared by all four donors.

Details on this clone: The target antigen is unknown.

CDR3 length: 16 residues. The junction had 9 bases not matched to a gene; V was cut back by 6 bases and J by 5 bases. Germline V gives CDR1 LNHDA, CDR2 SQIVND (reference sequence). Sorted-subset replicate PCRs used 200 ng DNA, about 30,000 T cell genomes. Data came from immunoSEQ multiplex PCR; TCRdb stores just in-frame clones and leaves some out. The data show millions of clones, 80% to 95% seen once. The sequencing input was naive CD4+ T cells from PBMCs. The subset here: CD45RA+ positively selected. The chain employs TRBV19 and TRBJ2-2; 10 bases match TRBD2. This clonotype was obtained from a man aged 18 to 35 in good health. Some clones in this sample may be carry-over from other donors' samples. As DNA, the CDR3 is TGTGCCAGTAGCAATCCAGCGGGAGGGTCTACCGGGGAGCTGTTTTTT. Its protein product is CASSNPAGGSTGELFF. Full variable domain (missing parts from reference TRBV19 and TRBJ2-2): DGGITQSPKYLFRKEGQNVTLSCEQNLNHDAMYWYRQDPGQGLRLIYYSQIVNDFQKGDIAEGYSVSREKKESFPLTVTSAQKNPTAFYLCASSNPAGGSTGELFFGEGSRLTVL.